The T cell receptor beta chain under discussion was sequenced for a study of cytotoxic CD8 clonotypes in ibrutinib-treated CLL. Depth targeted 1 in 200,000 to 1 in 1 million T cells, averaging roughly 9.7x coverage per clonotype. Assay: immunoSEQ multiplex PCR; the TCRdb copy retains only in-frame clones and omits some. Of over 65,000 clones detected, around 79% appear once; the ten largest clones hold about 4.4%. Turning to this clone: At the DNA level, this CDR3 is encoded by other sequences in the same sample as well.

The CDR3 runs 17 residues. CDR1 is LGHNA and CDR2 is YSLEER in the germline V gene. Trimming took 0 bases from V and 0 from J, leaving 9 bases between them. V gene TRBV4-3 combines with J gene TRBJ2-6; tentative D call: TRBD1 (5 bases). The input for sequencing was PBMCs, taken after 12 months of ibrutinib treatment. The origin of this receptor is a human donor with chronic lymphocytic leukemia. The CDR3 sequence: CASSQDGAHSGANVLTF. DNA for the CDR3: TGCGCCAGCAGCCAAGATGGGGCCCACTCTGGGGCCAACGTCCTGACTTTC.